The next 28 T cell receptor beta chains were all read from a single sample in a study of Graves' ophthalmopathy and Graves' hyperthyroidism. RNA transcripts served as template for amplifying TCR beta CDR3 sequences. In the first round, RT-PCR was carried out with HTBI primers, and a multiplex PCR formed the second round. TCRdb fed the multiplex PCR reads into MiXCR, producing one record per CDR3 protein. The repertoire has about 380,000 distinct CDR3 sequences, 15% to 19% of them found once; the top ten carry 5.5% to 7%. What was sequenced was peripheral blood. Receptor source: a woman aged 18 to 35 with stable Graves' hyperthyroidism.

This sequence joins TRBV12-3 or TRBV12-4 and TRBJ2-7, with 7 bases matching TRBD1. V gave up 5 bases and J gave up 2 bases; unmatched junction bases: 6. The CDR3 has 14 amino acids. CDR3 protein: CASSGTTGTYEQYF. CDR3 nucleotide sequence: TGTGCCAGCAGTGGTACGACAGGGACCTACGAGCAGTACTTC.

This clonotype came up many times. V usage is TRBV18 and J usage is TRBJ2-7; D is unresolved. Germline V gene sequence: CDR1 KGHSH, CDR2 LQKENI. This CDR3 spans 13 amino acids. Trimming took off 0 bases at V and 6 bases at J, with 9 bases between the two ends. The CDR3 here is CASSPPLRPEQYF. Here the CDR3 DNA reads TGTGCCAGCTCACCACCATTAAGGCCCGAGCAGTACTTC.

Remarks on this clonotype: This clone may be a read error of a much larger clone one base away. V gene TRBV5-1 combines with J gene TRBJ1-1; D is unresolved. The germline V gene encodes CDR1 SGHRS and CDR2 YFSETQ. This CDR3 region has 15 residues. CDR3 region: CASSLGPGSGTEACF. CDR3 DNA: TGCGCCAGCAGCTTGGGTCCGGGGTCAGGCACTGAAGCTTGCTTT.

This clonotype was detected many times. Its ends do not fully match the called genes, so a read error is possible. The chain is built from TRBV7-9 and TRBJ2-7; TRBD1 is a possible D gene (5 bases). Germline loops: CDR1 SEHNR, CDR2 FQNEAQ (reference sequence). The CDR3 contains 12 residues. In DNA, the CDR3 is TGTGCCGGCAGCTCTGACAGAGCGAGGCAGTACTTC. It translates to CAGSSDRARQYF.

This clonotype came up many times. The chain uses TRBV7-2 and TRBJ2-7; D may correspond to TRBD1 or TRBD2 (5 bases each). V gave up 7 bases and J gave up 6 bases, with 22 bases separating them. Germline-derived CDR1 and CDR2 are SGHTA and FQGNSA. This CDR3 has 15 residues. CDR3 protein: CASNVGTVANGEQYF. For the CDR3, the DNA is TGTGCCAGCAATGTAGGGACCGTAGCCAATGGCGAGCAGTACTTC.

This clonotype was counted many times. This rearrangement joins TRBV29-1 to TRBJ1-1; TRBD1 aligns across 7 bases. The CDR3 runs to 11 residues. The germline V gene encodes CDR1 SQVTM and CDR2 ANQGSEA. V lost 5 bases, J lost 10 bases, and 7 bases stayed unmatched. This chain's CDR3 is CSVMLTGIAFF. In nucleotides, the CDR3 is TGCAGCGTTATGTTGACAGGGATAGCTTTCTTT.

This clonotype came up many times. The chain combines TRBV15 with TRBJ1-2; perhaps TRBD1 as D (6 bases). The CDR3 consists of 15 residues. V was clipped by 1 base and J by 4 bases, with 13 bases between them. The germline V gene has CDR1 LNHNV and CDR2 YYDKDF (reference sequence). The CDR3 sequence: CATSRVGGLGYGYTF. The DNA of the CDR3 is TGTGCCACCAGCAGAGTTGGGGGGCTCGGCTATGGCTACACCTTC. The full variable domain, rest sourced from reference TRBV15 and TRBJ1-2, is DAMVIQNPRYQVTQFGKPVTLSCSQTLNHNVMYWYQQKSSQAPKLLFHYYDKDFNNEADTPDNFQSRRPNTSFCFLDIRSPGLGDTAMYLCATSRVGGLGYGYTFGSGTRLTVV.

This clonotype was seen ten or more times. The chain has TRBV6-2 or TRBV6-3 and TRBJ1-2; 8 bases fit TRBD1. The CDR3 extends over 18 amino acids. The germline V gene encodes CDR1 MNHEY and CDR2 SVGEGT. The trim removed 4 bases at V and 0 bases at J, leaving 13 bases unmatched. Written as DNA, the CDR3 is TGTGCCAGCAGTTCCCCCAGAACAGGGGGAACTGCTAACTATGGCTACACCTTC. It is translated as CASSSPRTGGTANYGYTF.

This clonotype was recorded many times. The rearrangement links TRBV15 to TRBJ1-2, with unresolved D. CDR1 and CDR2 (germline): LNHNV, YYDKDF (reference sequence). The CDR3 is 15 amino acids. Trimming stripped 3 bases from V and 1 base from J, with 12 bases between. DNA of the CDR3: TGTGCCACCAGCAGGAGTGGTGGAAATAACTATGGCTACACCTTC. It translates to CATSRSGGNNYGYTF.

Here the CDR3 reads CASSSGQRNGYTF. The CDR3 DNA sequence: TGCGCCAGCAGCTCGGGACAGCGGAACGGCTACACCTTC. The chain has TRBV5-1 and TRBJ1-2, with 7 bases matching TRBD1. Trimming at V came to 3 bases and at J to 8 bases, leaving 7 bases not matched to a gene. The CDR3 sequence is 13 residues long. Per germline, CDR1 SGHRS and CDR2 YFSETQ.

Ten or more counts support this clonotype. The chain uses TRBV11-3 and TRBJ1-2; no clear D gene. The CDR3 is made up of 13 amino acids. The V gene lost 3 bases and the J gene lost 5 bases, with 10 bases spanning the gap. Germline-derived CDR1 and CDR2 are SGHNT and YENEEA. CDR3 protein: CASSLRTSYGYTF. The DNA for the CDR3 is TGTGCCAGCAGCTTGCGGACTTCATATGGCTACACCTTC.

This clonotype was found many times. This chain joins TRBV6-1 and TRBJ2-7, with 7 bases aligning to TRBD1. Germline V gene sequence: CDR1 MNHNS, CDR2 SASEGT. V gave up 6 bases and J gave up 3 bases; unmatched junction bases: 5. CDR3 length: 13 residues. CDR3 sequence reads: CASRLGQFYEQYF. The CDR3 region has the DNA TGTGCCAGCAGACTGGGACAGTTCTACGAGCAGTACTTC.

The sample holds many counts of this clonotype. The V and J genes are TRBV11-3 and TRBJ2-7; maybe TRBD2 (6 bases). The CDR3 runs to 11 residues. V was pared by 6 bases and J by 4 bases, with 7 bases between. CDR1 and CDR2 (germline): SGHNT, YENEEA. The CDR3 reads CASRGGYEQYF. CDR3 bases: TGTGCCAGCAGGGGAGGATACGAGCAGTACTTC.

This clonotype has ten or more counts. The chain carries TRBV11-2 and TRBJ2-5; 11 positions match TRBD2. The CDR3 spans 17 residues. Germline V gene lookup returns CDR1 SGHAT and CDR2 FQNNGV. Trimming cost V 5 bases and J 5 bases; bases outside gene matches: 13. The CDR3 protein is CASSPPPTSGVSETQYF. The CDR3, as DNA: TGTGCCAGCAGCCCCCCTCCGACTAGCGGGGTATCGGAGACCCAGTACTTC.

This clonotype was counted a few times. At one end the junction does not follow the germline gene, possibly because of a read error. The J gene is TRBJ1-1, the V gene TRBV20-1, with a tentative D call TRBD1 (5 bases). The CDR3 sequence is 13 residues long. CDR1 is DFQATT, CDR2 SNEGSKA, per germline (reference sequence). The CDR3 region is CSATVMGRAEASF. The CDR3 DNA reads as TGCAGTGCTACGGTCATGGGGCGGGCTGAAGCTTCCTTT.

The genes are TRBV3-1 and TRBJ2-7; D is undetermined. From germline, CDR1 is LGHDT and CDR2 YNNKEL (reference sequence). The V and J ends lost 0 bases and 2 bases respectively, with 8 bases between them. This CDR3 is built from 14 residues. The DNA for the CDR3 is TGTGCCAGCAGCCAAGAACTCATCACCTACGAGCAGTACTTC. Protein product: CASSQELITYEQYF.

A word on this clonotype: At one boundary the junction diverges from the germline segment, which might be a read error. This chain links TRBV6-5 with TRBJ1-1, with TRBD1 matching 9 bases. The CDR3 extends over 16 amino acids. CDR1 is MNHEY and CDR2 is SVGAGI in the germline V gene. DNA of the CDR3: TGTGCCAGCGGTTACCCGGGACAGGGAGGAAGGACTGAAGCTTTCTTT. Its protein product is CASGYPGQGGRTEAFF.

To note about this clonotype: Being one base from a much bigger clone, this may be a read error. The V call is TRBV20-1, the J call TRBJ1-1; 9 bases agree with TRBD1. Germline CDR1 is DFQATT and CDR2 is SNEGSKA (reference sequence). The CDR3 has 15 amino acids. The V and J ends lost 6 bases and 4 bases, in that order; junction bases with no gene match: 12. The CDR3 here is CSAKTGGGMITEAFF. The CDR3 DNA sequence: TGCAGTGCAAAAACAGGGGGCGGGATGATCACTGAAGCTTTCTTT.

This clonotype was seen ten or more times. This chain joins TRBV20-1 and TRBJ2-7; TRBD2 agrees at 7 bases. Germline CDR1 DFQATT, CDR2 SNEGSKA (reference sequence). J gave up 6 bases and V 3 bases, and 2 bases lay outside the gene matches. The CDR3 length is 11 residues. The DNA for the CDR3 is TGCAGTGCTAGCGGGGGGACCGAGCAGTACTTC. Translating it yields CSASGGTEQYF.

The chain joins TRBV11-2 to TRBJ1-1; no clear D gene. The CDR3 covers 16 residues. Looked up from germline, CDR1 is SGHAT and CDR2 is FQNNGV. Between the trimmed V and J ends, which lost 4 bases and 0 bases, there was a span of 15 bases. CDR3 nucleotide sequence: TGTGCCAGCAGCTACCGACCGGGAGGGCTGAACACTGAAGCTTTCTTT. Translation gives CASSYRPGGLNTEAFF.

Ten or more counts support this clonotype. This chain joins TRBV20-1 and TRBJ2-4; 9 bases are shared with TRBD2. Germline V gene lookup returns CDR1 DFQATT and CDR2 SNEGSKA (reference sequence). V dropped 0 bases and J dropped 8; count of bases not matched to a gene: 2. CDR3 length: 13 residues. CDR3 protein: CSARDRGGDIQYF. The CDR3 nucleotides are TGCAGTGCTAGAGATCGCGGGGGGGACATTCAGTACTTC.

This clonotype was seen many times. The V call is TRBV20-1, the J call TRBJ2-7; D unclear. Germline V gene lookup returns CDR1 DFQATT and CDR2 SNEGSKA (reference sequence). This CDR3 has 14 amino acids. Trimming cost V 0 bases and J 1 base, with 10 bases left between them. CDR3 residues: CSARDSRRSYEQYF. The CDR3, as DNA: TGCAGTGCTAGAGACAGCAGGAGATCCTACGAGCAGTACTTC.

The chain couples TRBV28 to TRBJ1-1; D remains ambiguous. V lost 3 bases and J 5 bases, leaving 4 bases between the germline ends. CDR3 length equals 11 residues. Germline V lookup: CDR1 MDHEN, CDR2 SYDVKM. The DNA of the CDR3 is TGTGCCAGCAGTTTCAAGACTGAAGCTTTCTTT. It codes for CASSFKTEAFF.

In this sample, this clonotype turned up many times. The V gene is TRBV6-2 or TRBV6-3, the J gene TRBJ2-7; 9 bases are shared with TRBD1. CDR3 size: 16 residues. Germline loops: CDR1 MNHEY, CDR2 SVGEGT. Trimming removed 2 bases from V and 4 bases from J; junction bases left unmatched: 9. DNA of the CDR3: TGTGCCAGCAGTTACCGGTCGACAGGGGGTATTTACGAGCAGTACTTC. As protein: CASSYRSTGGIYEQYF.

This clonotype was seen at least ten times. V usage is TRBV29-1 and J usage is TRBJ1-2; tentative D call: TRBD1 (5 bases). V lost 3 bases and J lost 3, with 14 bases in between. The germline V gene encodes CDR1 SQVTM and CDR2 ANQGSEA. This CDR3 is built from 14 residues. The CDR3 bases are TGCAGCGTTGAGAACCCGGGACGGTACTATGGCTACACCTTC. Protein sequence: CSVENPGRYYGYTF.

Ten or more counts support this clonotype. This sequence joins TRBV7-9 and TRBJ1-2, with D possibly TRBD1 on 5 matching bases. With 1 base removed from V and 1 base from J, the gap between germline ends came to 10 bases. This CDR3 is 15 amino acids long. Germline CDR1 is SEHNR and CDR2 is FQNEAQ (reference sequence). CDR3 protein: CASSLVRGFNYGYTF. In nucleotides, the CDR3 is TGTGCCAGCAGCTTAGTCCGGGGGTTTAACTATGGCTACACCTTC.

This clonotype was detected ten times or more. A read error may explain this, as a much larger clone is one base away. The genes are TRBV12-3 or TRBV12-4 and TRBJ1-2, with no clear D. This CDR3 contains 13 residues. The CDR3 region is CASNTETGSGCTF. The CDR3 DNA reads as TGTGCCAGCAACACTGAAACGGGTAGCGGCTGCACCTTC.

About this clonotype: A junction boundary mismatches the germline segment, possibly from a read error. J is TRBJ2-7 and V is TRBV6-1; D possibly corresponds to TRBD1 (6 bases). From germline, CDR1 is MNHNS and CDR2 SASEGT. The CDR3 is 13 residues long. CDR3 amino acids: CASSEVGTGPFNF. CDR3 DNA: TGTGCCAGCAGTGAAGTTGGAACAGGGCCCTTCAACTTC.